Listed here are 32 T cell receptor beta chains from one sample, sequenced in a study of blood T cell repertoires in COVID-19. Generated by immunoSEQ multiplex PCR, the TCRdb table keeps only in-frame clones and is missing some. The table shows about 270,000 clones, with about nine tenths occurring only once. The sample taken for sequencing was PBMCs or T cells enriched from blood (not recorded which). These receptors originate from a woman between 50 and 59 years old who had recovered from COVID-19.

The genes are TRBV5-4 and TRBJ1-2; TRBD1 might be the D (5 bases). CDR1 is SGHNT and CDR2 is YYREEE in the germline V gene (reference sequence). The CDR3 totals 13 residues. Trimming cost V 4 bases and J 7 bases, with 14 bases left between them. CDR3 sequence (DNA): TGTGCCAGCAGCGTTGGGACTGTTTCTGGCTACACCTTC. Its translation is CASSVGTVSGYTF.

The rearrangement links TRBV3-1 (or the pseudogene TRBV3-2) to TRBJ1-3; D gene ambiguous. Looked up from germline, CDR1 is LGHDT and CDR2 is YNNKEL (reference sequence). The CDR3 loop spans 17 amino acids. V shed 3 bases and J shed 0 bases, with 15 bases lying between them. The CDR3 DNA reads TGTGCCAGCAGCCACGGTTGGCAAGAGGGCTCTGGAAACACCATATATTTT. Translating it yields CASSHGWQEGSGNTIYF.

This clone appeared a few times. The chain links TRBV5-1 to TRBJ1-2; 7 positions agree with TRBD1. The CDR3 spans 15 residues. Germline V gene data show CDR1 as SGHRS and CDR2 as YFSETQ. V lost 0 bases, J lost 4 bases, and 6 bases stayed unmatched. Here the CDR3 DNA reads TGCGCCAGCAGCTTGGGTCCGGGACAGACCTATGGCTACACCTTC. Encoded protein: CASSLGPGQTYGYTF.

The V and J genes are TRBV7-8 and TRBJ2-1, with TRBD2 matching over 11 bases. CDR3 length: 18 amino acids. The V gene end was trimmed by 5 bases and the J gene end by 7 bases; junction bases not matched to a gene: 16. Germline assignment: CDR1 SGHVS and CDR2 FQNEAQ. CDR3 in DNA: TGTGCCAGCAGCACCCGAATGGTCAGAACTAGCGGGAGAAATGAGCAGTTCTTC. Translated, it gives CASSTRMVRTSGRNEQFF.

The chain employs TRBV19 and TRBJ2-1; 9 bases match TRBD1. CDR3 length: 15 residues. The germline V gene encodes CDR1 LNHDA and CDR2 SQIVND (reference sequence). Trimming at V came to 5 bases and at J to 10 bases, leaving 12 bases not matched to a gene. Here the CDR3 DNA reads TGTGCCAGTAGTTCCGGGACAGGGTTACTGGTCGAGCAGTTCTTC. Translated, it gives CASSSGTGLLVEQFF. Combining the CDR3 with reference TRBV19 and TRBJ2-1 gives the whole variable domain DGGITQSPKYLFRKEGQNVTLSCEQNLNHDAMYWYRQDPGQGLRLIYYSQIVNDFQKGDIAEGYSVSREKKESFPLTVTSAQKNPTAFYLCASSSGTGLLVEQFFGPGTRLTVL.

The chain recombines TRBV10-3 with TRBJ2-1; TRBD1 agrees at 8 bases. The CDR3 has 14 amino acids. Germline values: CDR1 ENHRY, CDR2 SYGVKD. Trimming cost V 5 bases and J 8 bases; bases outside gene matches: 8. CDR3: CAISPGQAGYEQFF. CDR3 nucleotide sequence: TGTGCCATCAGTCCGGGACAGGCAGGATATGAGCAGTTCTTC.

This clone was seen a single time. The chain has TRBV15 and TRBJ1-2; TRBD1 agrees at 7 bases. CDR3 length equals 14 residues. Germline assignment: CDR1 LNHNV and CDR2 YYDKDF (reference sequence). V lost 3 bases, J lost 7 bases, and 8 bases stayed unmatched. This chain's CDR3 is CATSSPRTGGGYTF. The CDR3 coding sequence is TGTGCCACCAGCAGTCCTCGGACAGGAGGTGGCTACACCTTC.

The V gene is TRBV6-5, the J gene TRBJ1-2, with D uncertain. Germline CDR1 is MNHEY and CDR2 is SVGAGI. V lost 6 bases and J lost 4, with 12 bases in between. This CDR3 is 13 amino acids long. The CDR3 bases are TGTGCCAGCAGCCAGCAGGTGACCTATGGCTACACCTTC. It is translated as CASSQQVTYGYTF.

This chain joins TRBV30 and TRBJ1-2, with 9 bases identical to TRBD1. Germline loops: CDR1 GTSNPN, CDR2 SVGIG (reference sequence). V dropped 4 bases and J dropped 8; count of bases not matched to a gene: 11. This CDR3 is built from 14 residues. The CDR3 nucleotides read TGTGCCTGGACGTCCGGGACAGGGCTTAGCGGCTACACCTTC. Protein sequence: CAWTSGTGLSGYTF. Together with reference TRBV30 and TRBJ1-2, the CDR3 gives the full variable domain: SQTIHQWPATLVQPVGSPLSLECTVEGTSNPNLYWYRQAAGRGLQLLFYSVGIGQISSEVPQNLSASRPQDRQFILSSKKLLLSDSGFYLCAWTSGTGLSGYTFGSGTRLTVV.

V usage is TRBV11-1 and J usage is TRBJ2-1, with 10 nucleotides matching TRBD1. Trimming at V came to 6 bases and at J to 4 bases, leaving 9 bases not matched to a gene. From germline, CDR1 is SGHAT and CDR2 FQDESV (reference sequence). This CDR3 spans 16 amino acids. The CDR3 DNA follows: TGTGCCAGCAGTTTCAGGGGGGACAGGGGTTACAATGAGCAGTTCTTC. It is translated as CASSFRGDRGYNEQFF. The whole variable domain, remainder taken from reference TRBV11-1 and TRBJ2-1, is EAEVAQSPRYKITEKSQAVAFWCDPISGHATLYWYRQILGQGPELLVQFQDESVVDDSQLPKDRFSAERLKGVDSTLKIQPAELGDSAMYLCASSFRGDRGYNEQFFGPGTRLTVL.

This clone was observed a handful of times. V is TRBV19 and J is TRBJ1-5, with unresolved D. The CDR3 length is 13 residues. CDR1 is LNHDA, CDR2 SQIVND, per germline (reference sequence). V was trimmed by 2 bases and J by 2 bases, leaving 4 bases between them. DNA for the CDR3: TGTGCCAGTAGTATATCTCGCAATCAGCCCCAGCATTTT. Its translation: CASSISRNQPQHF.

This chain connects TRBV27 to TRBJ2-2; D gene ambiguous. Trimming stripped 6 bases from V and 6 bases from J, with 20 bases between. Germline V gene data show CDR1 as MNHEY and CDR2 as SMNVEV (reference sequence). CDR3 length: 16 residues. CDR3 DNA: TGTGCCAGCAGAATTGGAGCGTCCCTCGCCGCCGGGGAGCTGTTTTTT. This codes for CASRIGASLAAGELFF.

The sample holds one count of this clone. The chain carries TRBV27 and TRBJ2-3; D perhaps matches TRBD1 (5 bases). Trimming pared 6 bases from V and 7 bases from J, leaving 17 bases between. The germline V gene encodes CDR1 MNHEY and CDR2 SMNVEV (reference sequence). CDR3 length equals 14 residues. The CDR3 DNA reads as TGTGCCAGCAGCCTAACCGACAGCCGACATACGCAGTATTTT. Translation: CASSLTDSRHTQYF.

J is TRBJ2-7 and V is TRBV15; 7 bases match TRBD1. J gave up 4 bases and V 0 bases, and 6 bases lay outside the gene matches. The CDR3 loop spans 15 amino acids. Germline values: CDR1 LNHNV, CDR2 YYDKDF (reference sequence). This CDR3 reads CATSRDHQTGYEQYF. The CDR3 nucleotides are TGTGCCACCAGCAGAGATCACCAGACAGGGTACGAGCAGTACTTC.

V gene TRBV7-2 combines with J gene TRBJ2-5; D possibly corresponds to TRBD2 (6 bases). Germline V lookup: CDR1 SGHTA, CDR2 FQGNSA. V lost 5 bases to trimming and J lost 1 base, with 11 bases between them. The CDR3 is 14 amino acids. CDR3 protein: CASSRGLRQETQYF. CDR3 nucleotides: TGTGCCAGCAGCCGGGGACTCCGCCAAGAGACCCAGTACTTC.

The J gene is TRBJ2-1, the V gene TRBV5-8, with 9 bases aligning to TRBD2. Germline CDR1 reads SGHTS; CDR2 reads YDEGEE. This CDR3 contains 16 residues. After removal of 4 bases from V and 6 bases from J, the junction contained 11 bases not matched to a gene. CDR3 sequence: CASSLIAGVVANEQFF. The CDR3 DNA reads as TGTGCCAGCAGCCTGATAGCGGGAGTGGTTGCCAATGAGCAGTTCTTC. The entire variable domain, with the rest obtained from reference TRBV5-8 and TRBJ2-1, is as follows: EAGVTQSPTHLIKTRGQQATLRCSPISGHTSVYWYQQALGLGLQFLLWYDEGEERNRGNFPPRFSGRQFPNYSSELNVNALELEDSALYLCASSLIAGVVANEQFFGPGTRLTVL.

The table lists this clone with a count of one. The genes are TRBV7-2 and TRBJ2-3, with 9 bases lining up with TRBD1. Germline V gene sequence: CDR1 SGHTA, CDR2 FQGNSA. The CDR3 has 17 amino acids. V lost 5 bases, J lost 4 bases, and 13 bases stayed unmatched. DNA of the CDR3: TGTGCCAGCAGCCCAACAGCCGGGACAGGGTGGGCAGATACGCAGTATTTT. Translating gives CASSPTAGTGWADTQYF.

This chain joins TRBV19 and TRBJ1-2; 10 bases agree with TRBD1. The CDR3 spans 18 residues. Germline trimming cut 9 bases from V and 2 bases from J; bases unmatched to any gene: 18. From germline, CDR1 is LNHDA and CDR2 SQIVND (reference sequence). The CDR3 DNA reads as TGTGCCAGAAATCCCGGGACAGGGGACGAGAAACCCAACTATGGCTACACCTTC. Its protein product is CARNPGTGDEKPNYGYTF.

The chain joins TRBV29-1 to TRBJ2-1; 8 bases are shared with TRBD1. V trimming: 4 bases; J trimming: 6 bases; junction bases outside the gene matches: 17. The length of the CDR3 is 17 residues. Germline CDR1 SQVTM, CDR2 ANQGSEA. The CDR3 is CSVVGRGLSPRINEQFF. CDR3 nucleotides: TGCAGCGTTGTCGGCAGGGGGCTGTCCCCACGGATCAATGAGCAGTTCTTC.

In its sample, this clone was seen once. The rearrangement joins TRBV4-1 to TRBJ1-4; D is possibly TRBD1 (6 bases). The germline V and J ends were trimmed by 0 bases and 11 bases, with 16 bases remaining between them. Per the germline V gene, CDR1 is MGHRA and CDR2 is YSYEKL. CDR3 length: 15 amino acids. The CDR3 region has the DNA TGCGCCAGCAGCCAAGATATGGACAGCATGTGGAAACTGTTTTTT. Residues: CASSQDMDSMWKLFF.

This clone is a singleton in its sample. The V and J genes are TRBV12-5 and TRBJ2-1, with 7 bases that match TRBD1. CDR1 is LGHNT and CDR2 is FRNRAP in the germline V gene. The trim removed 3 bases at V and 8 bases at J, leaving 10 bases unmatched. The CDR3 runs 15 residues. The CDR3 is CASGFWDSSMYEQFF. The CDR3 DNA sequence: TGTGCTAGTGGTTTCTGGGACAGCTCCATGTATGAGCAGTTCTTC.

The chain joins TRBV28 to TRBJ1-6; perhaps TRBD1 as D (5 bases). Per germline, CDR1 MDHEN and CDR2 SYDVKM. V shed 2 bases and J shed 7 bases, with 15 bases lying between them. The CDR3 consists of 16 residues. The CDR3 protein is CASSLGPGPENSPLHF. CDR3 nucleotides: TGTGCCAGCAGTTTAGGCCCAGGGCCGGAGAATTCACCCCTCCACTTT.

The rearrangement joins TRBV21-1 to TRBJ1-1. TRBV21-1 is designated a pseudogene. The CDR3 extends over 15 amino acids. CDR3 coding DNA: TGTGCCAGCAGCTTCCCCGGGAGTAGGAGCACTGAAGCTTTCTTT. Protein sequence: CASSFPGSRSTEAFF.

The genes are TRBV5-1 and TRBJ2-5, with D uncertain. CDR1 and CDR2 from the germline V gene are SGHRS and YFSETQ. Deletions cut 0 bases from V and 1 base from J, with 10 bases between. CDR3 length equals 15 residues. The CDR3 region has the DNA TGCGCCAGCAGCTTGGCCTTACAGACCCAAGAGACCCAGTACTTC. Amino acid sequence: CASSLALQTQETQYF.

The V and J genes are TRBV3-1 (or the pseudogene TRBV3-2) and TRBJ2-7, with unresolved D. CDR1 is LGHDT, CDR2 YNNKEL, per germline (reference sequence). Trimming left V 6 bases short and J 6 bases short, with 15 bases between. This CDR3 is built from 13 residues. CDR3 sequence reads: CASRPQSSSEQYF. The CDR3 nucleotides are TGTGCCAGCAGACCCCAATCTAGTAGCGAGCAGTACTTC.

For the CDR3, the DNA is TGTGCCAGCAGTGTGGGACTAGCGGCTGAGAGCTCCTACAATGAGCAGTTCTTC. Translated: CASSVGLAAESSYNEQFF. V gene TRBV6-1 combines with J gene TRBJ2-1; 11 bases line up with TRBD2. The length of the CDR3 is 18 residues. The ends lost 4 bases at V and 0 bases at J; junction bases unmatched: 8. Per germline, CDR1 MNHNS and CDR2 SASEGT.

The chain combines TRBV6-5 with TRBJ1-4; no clear D gene. Germline V gene sequence: CDR1 MNHEY, CDR2 SVGAGI. This CDR3 region has 14 residues. V dropped 6 bases and J dropped 2 bases, with 10 bases sitting between them. CDR3 loop: CASSPTWTNEKLFF. CDR3 nucleotides: TGTGCCAGCAGCCCGACATGGACTAATGAAAAACTGTTTTTT.

The chain joins TRBV28 to TRBJ2-5; perhaps TRBD2 as D (5 bases). CDR3 length: 14 residues. CDR1 is MDHEN and CDR2 is SYDVKM in the germline V gene. The germline V and J ends were trimmed by 3 bases and 5 bases, with 13 bases remaining between them. The CDR3 here is CASSLGGPRETQYF. The CDR3 region has the DNA TGTGCCAGCAGTTTGGGCGGGCCTAGGGAGACCCAGTACTTC.

The chain employs TRBV5-1 and TRBJ2-1, with a tentative D call TRBD1 (6 bases). The CDR3 totals 14 residues. Trimming cost V 3 bases and J 5 bases, with 12 bases left between them. Germline assignment: CDR1 SGHRS and CDR2 YFSETQ. This CDR3 reads CASSSGQLNNEQFF. CDR3 DNA: TGCGCCAGCAGCTCAGGACAGTTGAACAATGAGCAGTTCTTC.

The chain links TRBV7-8 to TRBJ2-3; D remains unclear. Germline loops: CDR1 SGHVS, CDR2 FQNEAQ. V was cut by 5 bases and J by 3 bases, with 15 bases left in between. There are 15 residues in the CDR3. This CDR3 is CASSPKSPRTDTQYF. As DNA, the CDR3 is TGTGCCAGCAGCCCCAAGTCACCGAGGACAGATACGCAGTATTTT.

The chain employs TRBV7-9 and TRBJ1-4, with a weak D call TRBD1 (6 bases). Germline values: CDR1 SEHNR, CDR2 FQNEAQ (reference sequence). Trimming removed 1 base from V and 6 bases from J, with 12 bases in between. This CDR3 has 15 residues. The CDR3 protein is CASSLDTGRYEKLFF. Written as DNA, the CDR3 is TGTGCCAGCAGCTTAGATACAGGGCGGTATGAAAAACTGTTTTTT.

The chain links TRBV28 to TRBJ2-1, with TRBD2 identical over 7 bases. CDR3 length equals 14 residues. Germline V gene sequence: CDR1 MDHEN, CDR2 SYDVKM. V dropped 3 bases and J dropped 5; count of bases not matched to a gene: 4. The CDR3 sequence: CASSLTSLHNEQFF. CDR3 DNA: TGTGCCAGCAGTTTGACTAGCTTGCACAATGAGCAGTTCTTC. The full variable domain, completed using reference TRBV28 and TRBJ2-1, is DVKVTQSSRYLVKRTGEKVFLECVQDMDHENMFWYRQDPGLGLRLIYFSYDVKMKEKGDIPEGYSVSREKKERFSLILESASTNQTSMYLCASSLTSLHNEQFFGPGTRLTVL.